The 14 T cell receptor beta chains presented below share a single source sample, sequenced in a study of shared clonotypes between healthy human individuals. Assay used: immunoSEQ multiplex PCR; TCRdb lists only in-frame clones, some missing. The sample records 550,000 to 850,000 clones, around 67% being singletons. Sequencing was carried out using memory CD4+ T cells sorted from blood. Subset of the sample: CD45RA-negative fraction. The receptors shown here come from a woman aged 25 to 39 in good health.

This clone has more than one count but fewer than ten. The chain employs TRBV5-4 and TRBJ1-2; 7 bases are shared with TRBD1. This CDR3 has 15 amino acids. The germline gives CDR1 SGHNT, CDR2 YYREEE (reference sequence). V trimming: 4 bases; J trimming: 6 bases; junction bases outside the gene matches: 12. The CDR3 nucleotides are TGTGCCAGCAGCCTGAACAGGGGACTGAATGATGGCTACACCTTC. Its protein is CASSLNRGLNDGYTF.

V gene TRBV2 combines with J gene TRBJ1-2; 8 bases map to TRBD1. The CDR3 covers 14 residues. The V and J ends lost 5 bases and 2 bases, in that order; junction bases with no gene match: 4. The germline CDR1 and CDR2 sequences are SNHLY and FYNNEI. CDR3 in amino acids: CASSPDRANYGYTF. DNA for the CDR3: TGTGCCAGCAGTCCGGACAGGGCAAACTATGGCTACACCTTC.

This clone was observed at least ten times. The chain uses TRBV19 and TRBJ1-5; TRBD1 is a possible D gene (5 bases). Germline values: CDR1 LNHDA, CDR2 SQIVND (reference sequence). The CDR3 has 14 amino acids. The V gene lost 6 bases and the J gene lost 6 bases, with 15 bases spanning the gap. The CDR3 loop is CASRIGRDAQPQHF. The CDR3 DNA follows: TGTGCCAGTAGAATCGGGCGGGACGCTCAGCCCCAGCATTTT.

CDR3: CASSLRTDTEAFF. Here the CDR3 DNA reads TGTGCCAGCAGTTTACGGACAGACACTGAAGCTTTCTTT. V usage is TRBV27 and J usage is TRBJ1-1; tentatively, D is TRBD1 (6 bases). The CDR3 has 13 amino acids. Germline V gene sequence: CDR1 MNHEY, CDR2 SMNVEV (reference sequence). Trimming shortened V by 2 bases and J by 3 bases, and 7 bases separated the two germline ends.

The rearrangement links TRBV2 to TRBJ1-2; D not certain. Germline V gives CDR1 SNHLY, CDR2 FYNNEI. The CDR3 extends over 14 amino acids. V lost 6 bases, J lost 8 bases, and 19 bases lay in between. The CDR3 bases are TGTGCCAGCAGCCAAGGACTCGGAGAACGGGGCTACACCTTC. Protein: CASSQGLGERGYTF.

V is TRBV11-1 and J is TRBJ2-3; maybe TRBD2 (5 bases). With 3 bases removed from V and 2 bases from J, the gap between germline ends came to 12 bases. This CDR3 has 15 residues. Germline V gene data show CDR1 as SGHAT and CDR2 as FQDESV (reference sequence). CDR3 in DNA: TGTGCCAGCAGCTTTCCAATGGGAGTCACAGATACGCAGTATTTT. It codes for CASSFPMGVTDTQYF.

V and J are TRBV28 and TRBJ1-2; D is unclear. CDR1 is MDHEN, CDR2 SYDVKM, per germline. V lost 7 bases and J 4 bases, leaving 10 bases between the germline ends. CDR3 length: 12 residues. CDR3 residues: CASMVNVYGYTF. Here the CDR3 DNA reads TGTGCCAGCATGGTGAACGTCTATGGCTACACCTTC.

The chain recombines TRBV14 with TRBJ1-1; D perhaps matches TRBD1 (5 bases). V was trimmed by 1 base and J by 3 bases, leaving 9 bases between them. CDR1 SGHDN and CDR2 FVKESK come from the germline V gene. The length of the CDR3 is 14 residues. Here the CDR3 reads CASSQGSGHTEAFF. The CDR3 region has the DNA TGTGCCAGCAGCCAAGGGTCAGGGCACACTGAAGCTTTCTTT.

The gene calls are TRBV7-7 and TRBJ2-7; 7 bases are a match to TRBD1. The J segment lost 5 bases and the V segment lost 5 bases, leaving 6 bases of the junction unmatched. The CDR3 has 13 residues. Per the germline V gene, CDR1 is SSHAT and CDR2 is FNYEAQ (reference sequence). DNA of the CDR3: TGTGCCAGCAGCCGCGACAGGGAGCACGAGCAGTACTTC. It encodes CASSRDREHEQYF.

V is TRBV6-1 and J is TRBJ2-4, with 7 bases aligning to TRBD1. The germline gives CDR1 MNHNS, CDR2 SASEGT. The J segment lost 8 bases and the V segment lost 4 bases, leaving 8 bases of the junction unmatched. The CDR3 spans 14 residues. CDR3 region: CASSGTGVLDIQYF. CDR3 DNA sequence: TGTGCCAGCAGTGGAACAGGGGTTTTGGACATTCAGTACTTC.

J is TRBJ1-4 and V is TRBV28; D not resolved. The length of the CDR3 is 13 residues. V gave up 5 bases and J gave up 0 bases, with 4 bases separating them. Germline CDR1 is MDHEN and CDR2 is SYDVKM. The chain's CDR3 is CASSDPTNEKLFF. The CDR3 region has the DNA TGTGCCAGCAGTGACCCAACTAATGAAAAACTGTTTTTT.

The chain recombines TRBV28 with TRBJ2-7; 7 positions match TRBD1. This CDR3 comprises 15 residues. Germline trimming cut 3 bases from V and 5 bases from J; bases unmatched to any gene: 10. CDR1 and CDR2 (germline): MDHEN, SYDVKM. The CDR3 loop reads CASSFFSQGGHEQYF. The CDR3 DNA sequence: TGTGCCAGCAGTTTCTTCTCCCAAGGGGGCCACGAGCAGTACTTC.

This clone was detected a few times. This chain links TRBV2 with TRBJ1-2; TRBD1 aligns across 12 bases. The CDR3 is made up of 14 amino acids. Germline CDR1 reads SNHLY; CDR2 reads FYNNEI. V was pared by 6 bases and J by 5 bases, with 4 bases of the junction left unmatched. Written as DNA, the CDR3 is TGTGCCAGCAGCGGGACAGGGGGCGTGTATGGCTACACCTTC. Translation: CASSGTGGVYGYTF.

The chain is built from TRBV7-9 and TRBJ2-7; D remains ambiguous. Between the trimmed V and J ends, which lost 0 bases and 3 bases, there was a span of 9 bases. CDR1 and CDR2 (germline): SEHNR, FQNEAQ (reference sequence). The CDR3 runs 14 residues. The chain's CDR3 is CASSLAGIVYEQYF. The CDR3 nucleotides read TGTGCCAGCAGCTTAGCAGGGATCGTCTACGAGCAGTACTTC.